Presented here are 6 T cell receptor beta chains from one specimen sequenced in a study of blood T cell repertoires in COVID-19 (dated by TCRdb to about 2020). The library relied on the immunoSEQ multiplex PCR assay. TCRdb took over this immuneACCESS table, retaining in-frame rearrangements with V and J assigned. Such tables are incomplete; in checked studies, under half of the missing clones stem from an unresolved V gene, and the remainder is unexplained. Recorded for this sample are fewer than 200,000 clones; 82% of them occurred a single time. The top ten clones comprise approximately 7.8% of the sample. Sequences were obtained from peripheral blood. These receptors came from a woman aged 60-75 years with COVID-19, enrolled during active disease.

The V and J genes are TRBV5-1 and TRBJ2-3; D unresolved. The CDR3 runs to 14 residues. Germline lookup yields CDR1 SGHRS and CDR2 YFSETQ. With 0 bases removed from V and 2 bases from J, the gap between germline ends came to 7 bases. CDR3 sequence reads: CASSLVVPTDTQYF. The CDR3 nucleotides are TGCGCCAGCAGCTTGGTCGTCCCCACAGATACGCAGTATTTT.

The rearrangement joins TRBV27 to TRBJ2-3; the match to TRBD2 covers 11 bases. Per germline, CDR1 MNHEY and CDR2 SMNVEV (reference sequence). CDR3 length: 16 amino acids. J lost 0 bases, V lost 3 bases, and 2 bases had no gene match. The CDR3 spells CASSLLAGGSTDTQYF. DNA for the CDR3: TGTGCCAGCAGTTTGCTAGCGGGAGGAAGCACAGATACGCAGTATTTT.

This rearrangement joins TRBV7-9 to TRBJ1-1, with D tentatively TRBD1 (6 bases). V was cut by 5 bases and J by 0 bases, with 13 bases left in between. There are 15 residues in the CDR3. Looked up from germline, CDR1 is SEHNR and CDR2 is FQNEAQ (reference sequence). The CDR3 sequence: CASSITGTMNTEAFF. CDR3 in DNA: TGTGCCAGCAGCATTACAGGGACCATGAACACTGAAGCTTTCTTT.

V usage is TRBV10-3 and J usage is TRBJ2-5; 8 nucleotides match TRBD2. Germline V gene data show CDR1 as ENHRY and CDR2 as SYGVKD. This CDR3 has 16 residues. The ends lost 3 bases at V and 5 bases at J; junction bases unmatched: 11. CDR3 DNA: TGTGCCATCAGTGATCCCGGGGTGCCGGGGGGGGAGACCCAGTACTTC. This encodes CAISDPGVPGGETQYF.

This chain connects TRBV27 to TRBJ2-1; 9 bases agree with TRBD2. Germline V gene sequence: CDR1 MNHEY, CDR2 SMNVEV (reference sequence). The CDR3 contains 15 residues. J was trimmed by 4 bases and V by 6 bases; bases with no gene match: 7. The CDR3 nucleotides are TGTGCCAGCAGGAAGACTAGCGGAACTTACAATGAGCAGTTCTTC. Residues: CASRKTSGTYNEQFF.

The gene calls are TRBV6-1 and TRBJ2-2, with TRBD2 matching over 8 bases. J lost 4 bases, V lost 3 bases, and 7 bases had no gene match. The CDR3 consists of 16 residues. Germline assignment: CDR1 MNHNS and CDR2 SASEGT. CDR3 coding DNA: TGTGCCAGCAGTGAGGGACTAGAGGGGGGCACCGGGGAGCTGTTTTTT. Translating it yields CASSEGLEGGTGELFF.